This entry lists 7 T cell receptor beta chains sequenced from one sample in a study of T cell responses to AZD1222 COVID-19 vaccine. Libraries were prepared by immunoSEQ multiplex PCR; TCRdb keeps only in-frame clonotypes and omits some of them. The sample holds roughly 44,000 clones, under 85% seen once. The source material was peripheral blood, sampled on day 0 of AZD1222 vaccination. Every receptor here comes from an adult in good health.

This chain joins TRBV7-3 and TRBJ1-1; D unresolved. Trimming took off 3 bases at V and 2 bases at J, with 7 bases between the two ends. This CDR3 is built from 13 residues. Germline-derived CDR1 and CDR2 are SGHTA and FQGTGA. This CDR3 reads CASSFRGNTEAFF. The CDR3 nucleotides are TGTGCCAGCAGCTTTCGCGGAAACACTGAAGCTTTCTTT.

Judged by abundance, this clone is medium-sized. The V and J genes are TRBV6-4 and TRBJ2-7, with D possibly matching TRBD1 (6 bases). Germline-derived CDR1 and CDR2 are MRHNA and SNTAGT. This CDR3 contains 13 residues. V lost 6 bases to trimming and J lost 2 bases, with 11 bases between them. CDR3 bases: TGTGCCAGCAGCGGACAGACCACCTACGAGCAGTACTTC. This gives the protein CASSGQTTYEQYF.

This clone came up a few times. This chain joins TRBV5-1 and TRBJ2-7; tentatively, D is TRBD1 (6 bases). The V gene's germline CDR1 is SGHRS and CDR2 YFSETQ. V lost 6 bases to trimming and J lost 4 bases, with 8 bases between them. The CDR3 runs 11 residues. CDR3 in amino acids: CASKGEYEQYF. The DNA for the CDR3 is TGCGCCAGCAAGGGGGAATACGAGCAGTACTTC. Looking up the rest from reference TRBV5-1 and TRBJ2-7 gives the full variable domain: KAGVTQTPRYLIKTRGQQVTLSCSPISGHRSVSWYQQTPGQGLQFLFEYFSETQRNKGNFPGRFSGRQFSNSRSEMNVSTLELGDSALYLCASKGEYEQYFGPGTRLTVT.

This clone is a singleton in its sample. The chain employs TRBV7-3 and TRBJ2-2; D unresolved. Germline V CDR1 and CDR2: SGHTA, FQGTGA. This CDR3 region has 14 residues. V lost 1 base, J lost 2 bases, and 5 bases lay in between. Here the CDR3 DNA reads TGTGCCAGCAGCTTAAGCAGAAACACCGGGGAGCTGTTTTTT. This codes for CASSLSRNTGELFF.

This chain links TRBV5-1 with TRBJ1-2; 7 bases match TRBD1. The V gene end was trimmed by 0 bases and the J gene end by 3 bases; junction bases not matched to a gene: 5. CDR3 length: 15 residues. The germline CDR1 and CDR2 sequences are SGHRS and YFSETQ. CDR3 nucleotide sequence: TGCGCCAGCAGCTTGGGAGGAGGGACAGACTATGGCTACACCTTC. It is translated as CASSLGGGTDYGYTF.

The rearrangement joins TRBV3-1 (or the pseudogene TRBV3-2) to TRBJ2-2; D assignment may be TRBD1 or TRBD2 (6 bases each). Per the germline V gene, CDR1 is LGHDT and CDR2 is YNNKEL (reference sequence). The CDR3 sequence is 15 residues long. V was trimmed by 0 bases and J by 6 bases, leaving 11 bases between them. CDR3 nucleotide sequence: TGTGCCAGCAGCCAAGAGTGGGGGGCGGCCGGGGAGCTGTTTTTT. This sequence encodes CASSQEWGAAGELFF.

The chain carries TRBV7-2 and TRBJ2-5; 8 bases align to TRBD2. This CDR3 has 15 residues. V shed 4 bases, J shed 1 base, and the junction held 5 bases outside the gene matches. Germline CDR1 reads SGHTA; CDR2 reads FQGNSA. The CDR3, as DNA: TGTGCCAGCAGCTCGGACGGGGGGGGCCAAGAGACCCAGTACTTC. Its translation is CASSSDGGGQETQYF.